These 22 T cell receptor beta chains were sequenced from one sample in a study of cytomegalovirus exposure and HLA in healthy donors. In the PCR, 60 Vbeta and 13 Jbeta primers were used. Produced via immunoSEQ multiplex PCR; TCRdb's table is partial and in-frame only. The sample yields 95,000 to 110,000 clones, 81% seen once. The sequenced sample consisted of PBMCs. Receptors were obtained from a man under 40 in good health and CMV-seronegative.

This rearrangement joins TRBV7-9 to TRBJ2-2; no clear D. The CDR3 sequence is 14 residues long. Deletions cut 5 bases from V and 5 bases from J, with 12 bases between. The V gene's germline CDR1 is SEHNR and CDR2 FQNEAQ (reference sequence). The CDR3: CASSPGLTTGELFF. As DNA, the CDR3 is TGTGCCAGCAGCCCCGGGTTAACAACCGGGGAGCTGTTTTTT.

The V and J genes are TRBV9 and TRBJ1-2; perhaps TRBD1 as D (5 bases). The CDR3 has 12 residues. CDR1 is SGDLS, CDR2 YYNGEE, per germline. Trimming stripped 5 bases from V and 7 bases from J, with 12 bases between. The CDR3 DNA reads as TGTGCCAGCAGTAAGGGGAACGGTGGCTACACCTTC. This sequence encodes CASSKGNGGYTF.

V and J are TRBV11-2 and TRBJ2-7; the D is unclear. Trimming took off 10 bases at V and 3 bases at J, with 7 bases between the two ends. Germline CDR1 reads SGHAT; CDR2 reads FQNNGV. This CDR3 is built from 10 residues. The DNA for the CDR3 is TGTGCCACCCTCGTCTACGAGCAGTACTTC. Encoded protein: CATLVYEQYF. Using reference TRBV11-2 and TRBJ2-7 for the parts outside the CDR3, the full variable domain is EAGVAQSPRYKIIEKRQSVAFWCNPISGHATLYWYQQILGQGPKLLIQFQNNGVVDDSQLPKDRFSAERLKGVDSTLKIQPAKLEDSAVYLCATLVYEQYFGPGTRLTVT.

This clone came up once. The chain carries TRBV18 and TRBJ1-1; D uncertain. Deletions cut 2 bases from V and 7 bases from J, with 11 bases between. Per germline, CDR1 KGHSH and CDR2 LQKENI. The CDR3 runs 13 residues. The CDR3 reads CASSPYDKDEAFF. CDR3 sequence (DNA): TGTGCCAGCTCACCATACGACAAGGATGAAGCTTTCTTT.

This clone is a singleton in its sample. The chain couples TRBV6-5 to TRBJ2-5; 9 positions agree with TRBD1. The ends lost 5 bases at V and 5 bases at J; junction bases unmatched: 9. CDR3 length: 15 amino acids. Per germline, CDR1 MNHEY and CDR2 SVGAGI. The CDR3 DNA follows: TGTGCCAGCAGTAACGACAGGGGGGGCCGGGAGACCCAGTACTTC. It translates to CASSNDRGGRETQYF.

Concerning this clone itself: The junction departs from the called germline gene at one end, perhaps through a read error. V gene TRBV25-1 combines with J gene TRBJ2-7; D not certain. The CDR3 has 12 residues. CDR1 MGHDK and CDR2 SYGVNS come from the germline V gene. This chain's CDR3 is CAGNTTGGEQYF. The DNA of the CDR3 is TGCGCCGGTAACACCACGGGTGGAGAGCAGTACTTC.

This sequence joins TRBV5-1 and TRBJ1-6; a possible D gene is TRBD1 (5 bases). The CDR3 sequence is 17 residues long. From germline, CDR1 is SGHRS and CDR2 YFSETQ. V dropped 2 bases and J dropped 1 base, with 13 bases sitting between them. DNA of the CDR3: TGCGCCAGCAGCTTTAAAGGGGCTGGATCCTATAATTCACCCCTCCACTTT. Translation gives CASSFKGAGSYNSPLHF.

This clone has just one count. CDR3 in DNA: TGCGCCAGCAGCCCGCAGGGGGATACGCAGTATTTT. It yields the protein CASSPQGDTQYF. The chain carries TRBV5-1 and TRBJ2-3, with a possible D match to TRBD1 (6 bases). The CDR3 sequence is 12 residues long. V dropped 4 bases and J dropped 6 bases, with 9 bases sitting between them. Germline V lookup: CDR1 SGHRS, CDR2 YFSETQ.

The chain has TRBV5-4 and TRBJ1-2; tentative D call: TRBD1 (5 bases). The germline V gene encodes CDR1 SGHNT and CDR2 YYREEE (reference sequence). Between the trimmed V and J ends, which lost 0 bases and 7 bases, there was a span of 7 bases. There are 12 residues in the CDR3. The CDR3 protein is CASSLGGGGYTF. CDR3 sequence (DNA): TGTGCCAGCAGCTTGGGGGGGGGTGGCTACACCTTC.

This clone showed up just once. The CDR3 DNA reads as TGTGCCAGCAGTCGGTCGGGCACCGGGGAGCTGTTTTTT. This sequence encodes CASSRSGTGELFF. The chain employs TRBV6-1 and TRBJ2-2; no firm D call. Trimming left V 5 bases short and J 4 bases short, with 8 bases between. Germline CDR1 reads MNHNS; CDR2 reads SASEGT. This CDR3 is 13 amino acids long.

V and J are TRBV30 and TRBJ1-1; D gene uncertain. The CDR3 is made up of 15 amino acids. Looked up from germline, CDR1 is GTSNPN and CDR2 is SVGIG (reference sequence). V was cut by 0 bases and J by 1 base, with 12 bases left in between. The CDR3 protein is CAWSVLWQSNTEAFF. In DNA, the CDR3 is TGTGCCTGGAGTGTCTTATGGCAGTCGAACACTGAAGCTTTCTTT.

This chain joins TRBV6-5 and TRBJ2-7; D call uncertain. Trimming left V 2 bases short and J 2 bases short, with 13 bases between. The germline V gene encodes CDR1 MNHEY and CDR2 SVGAGI. The CDR3 length is 15 residues. The DNA for the CDR3 is TGTGCCAGCAGTTACGCGGATCAGCCGACCTACGAGCAGTACTTC. It is translated as CASSYADQPTYEQYF.

The CDR3 bases are TGTGCCAGCAGCTTAGAGGCAGGGATATTTCAGCCCCAGCATTTT. Translating it yields CASSLEAGIFQPQHF. V and J are TRBV7-2 and TRBJ1-5, with D possibly being TRBD1 (5 bases). Germline-derived CDR1 and CDR2 are SGHTA and FQGNSA. V was cut by 1 base and J by 6 bases, with 13 bases left in between. This CDR3 is 15 amino acids long.

Only one count was recorded for this clone. V is TRBV5-1 and J is TRBJ1-1; D might be TRBD1 (6 bases). V was cut by 5 bases and J by 1 base, with 21 bases left in between. The CDR3 is made up of 17 amino acids. Germline CDR1 and CDR2: SGHRS and YFSETQ. CDR3 DNA sequence: TGCGCCAGCAGTTCTCAAACCTACGGGACACGGAACACTGAAGCTTTCTTT. It translates to CASSSQTYGTRNTEAFF.

This sequence joins TRBV29-1 and TRBJ2-3; D gene unclear. V was shortened by 3 bases and J by 5 bases, with 3 bases between the two germline ends. The germline V gene has CDR1 SQVTM and CDR2 ANQGSEA. The CDR3 runs 10 residues. CDR3 loop: CSVDGDTQYF. The DNA for the CDR3 is TGCAGCGTTGACGGAGATACGCAGTATTTT.

J is TRBJ1-2 and V is TRBV6-4, with 9 nucleotides matching TRBD1. This CDR3 has 15 amino acids. Per the germline V gene, CDR1 is MRHNA and CDR2 is SNTAGT. V lost 4 bases to trimming and J lost 7 bases; unmatched junction nucleotides: 10. The CDR3 sequence: CASSAGTGSESGYTF. The CDR3 nucleotides are TGTGCCAGCAGTGCCGGGACAGGGTCGGAAAGTGGCTACACCTTC.

This chain connects TRBV28 to TRBJ1-2, with 7 nucleotides matching TRBD1. The CDR3 runs 15 residues. J lost 8 bases, V lost 8 bases, and 17 bases had no gene match. Germline loops: CDR1 MDHEN, CDR2 SYDVKM. The CDR3 coding sequence is TGTGCCAGCGTGACTCGACAGGGAAGAAGGTTGGGCTACACCTTC. Protein: CASVTRQGRRLGYTF.

Comments on this clone: An end of the junction differs from the germline gene, which may be a read error. The chain recombines TRBV18 with TRBJ1-5; D remains ambiguous. This CDR3 spans 11 amino acids. Germline values: CDR1 KGHSH, CDR2 LQKENI. DNA of the CDR3: TGTGCCAGCTCCCGCGGGATCAGGAGGCGCTTT. It translates to CASSRGIRRRF.

The genes are TRBV2 and TRBJ1-5; D not certain. Germline CDR1 is SNHLY and CDR2 is FYNNEI. Trimming left V 7 bases short and J 1 base short, with 11 bases between. This CDR3 contains 14 residues. CDR3 nucleotide sequence: TGTGCCAGCACGAGGGTAGTAAGCAATCAGCCCCAGCATTTT. Protein: CASTRVVSNQPQHF.

The chain carries TRBV7-6 and TRBJ2-7, with a possible D match to TRBD1 (6 bases). CDR1 and CDR2 (germline): SGHVS, FNYEAQ. This CDR3 has 13 amino acids. V was pared by 4 bases and J by 3 bases, with 10 bases between. For the CDR3, the DNA is TGTGCCAGCAGCTCTATGGACAGCTACGAGCAGTACTTC. It encodes CASSSMDSYEQYF.

The chain's CDR3 is CASTYGTSGGAEQFF. CDR3 sequence (DNA): TGTGCCAGTACCTATGGGACTAGCGGGGGGGCGGAGCAGTTCTTC. This chain joins TRBV19 and TRBJ2-1, with 16 bases fitting TRBD2. From germline, CDR1 is LNHDA and CDR2 SQIVND (reference sequence). The J segment lost 10 bases and the V segment lost 7 bases, leaving 7 bases of the junction unmatched. This CDR3 has 15 amino acids.

The J gene is TRBJ2-4, the V gene TRBV5-4, with TRBD1 matching 7 bases. V trimming: 4 bases; J trimming: 1 base; junction bases outside the gene matches: 2. The CDR3 length is 14 residues. Germline V gives CDR1 SGHNT, CDR2 YYREEE (reference sequence). This CDR3 reads CASSVGQAKNIQYF. The CDR3 DNA follows: TGTGCCAGCAGCGTGGGACAGGCCAAAAACATTCAGTACTTC.